The source of this T cell receptor beta chain is a study of cytomegalovirus exposure and HLA in healthy donors. Study summary: Most genotyped donors, about 81% of 350 to 500, had Caucasian-associated genetic ancestry. Study-wide results and limits: Accounts indicate the classifier identified cytomegalovirus status with strong specificity and sensitivity. Many donors carried some public TCRs, although rarity characterized most TCR sequences.

The table lists this clone with a few counts. What it recognizes is unknown. PCR employed 60 Vbeta and 13 Jbeta primers. Profiled with immunoSEQ multiplex PCR; TCRdb holds only in-frame clones, not every one. The data contain some 67,000 clones, about 82% of them singletons. The CDR3 extends over 16 amino acids. Looked up from germline, CDR1 is SGHTA and CDR2 is FQGNSA. V lost 3 bases to trimming and J lost 3 bases; unmatched junction nucleotides: 8. This TCR derives from a woman in her 30s in good health and CMV-seronegative. Sequencing was carried out using PBMCs. V and J are TRBV7-2 and TRBJ1-1; TRBD1 matches at 9 bases. DNA for the CDR3: TGTGCCAGCAGCTTCAACAGGGGGCCGGACGACACTGAAGCTTTCTTT. Its protein is CASSFNRGPDDTEAFF.